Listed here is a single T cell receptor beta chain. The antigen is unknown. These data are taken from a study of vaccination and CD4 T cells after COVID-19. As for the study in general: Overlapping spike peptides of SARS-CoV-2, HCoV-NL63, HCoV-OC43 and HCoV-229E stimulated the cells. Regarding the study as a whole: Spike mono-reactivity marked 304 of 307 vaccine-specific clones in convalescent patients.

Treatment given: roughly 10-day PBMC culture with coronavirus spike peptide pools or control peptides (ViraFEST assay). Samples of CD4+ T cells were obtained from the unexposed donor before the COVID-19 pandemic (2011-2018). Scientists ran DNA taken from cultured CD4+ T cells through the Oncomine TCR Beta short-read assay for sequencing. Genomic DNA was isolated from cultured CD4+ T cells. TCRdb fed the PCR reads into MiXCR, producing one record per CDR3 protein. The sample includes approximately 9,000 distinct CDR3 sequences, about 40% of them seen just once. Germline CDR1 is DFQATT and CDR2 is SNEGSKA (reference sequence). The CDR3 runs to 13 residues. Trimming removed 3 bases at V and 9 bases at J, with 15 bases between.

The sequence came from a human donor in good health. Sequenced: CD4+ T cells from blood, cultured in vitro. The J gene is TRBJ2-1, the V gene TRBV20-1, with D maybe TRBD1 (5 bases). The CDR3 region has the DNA TGCAGTGCTAGTCCTCAGACAGTGAGTGAGCAGTTCTTC. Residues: CSASPQTVSEQFF.